This TCR beta chain was captured in a study of CD8 T cells in ankylosing spondylitis. Broader study findings: Matched ankylosing spondylitis synovial fluid reportedly contained a significantly enriched population of disease-linked clones.

V was trimmed by 3 bases and J by 7 bases, leaving 13 bases between them. The V gene's germline CDR1 is LNHDA and CDR2 SQIVND (reference sequence). CDR3 size: 14 residues. This clonotype showed up many times. The antigen remains unidentified. TCRdb analysed the 5' RACE reads with MiXCR anew, one entry per CDR3 protein. Of about 240,000 distinct CDR3 sequences listed, roughly 8.6% are singletons. The genes are TRBV19 and TRBJ1-5; D possibly corresponds to TRBD1 (5 bases). The origin of this receptor is a male donor with ankylosing spondylitis or in good health (not recorded which). The sample comprised blood, either unsorted or a sorted T cell fraction (not recorded which). The CDR3 DNA follows: TGTGCCAGTAGTATCAGGCAGGGAGGCCAGCCCCAGCATTTT. It is translated as CASSIRQGGQPQHF.